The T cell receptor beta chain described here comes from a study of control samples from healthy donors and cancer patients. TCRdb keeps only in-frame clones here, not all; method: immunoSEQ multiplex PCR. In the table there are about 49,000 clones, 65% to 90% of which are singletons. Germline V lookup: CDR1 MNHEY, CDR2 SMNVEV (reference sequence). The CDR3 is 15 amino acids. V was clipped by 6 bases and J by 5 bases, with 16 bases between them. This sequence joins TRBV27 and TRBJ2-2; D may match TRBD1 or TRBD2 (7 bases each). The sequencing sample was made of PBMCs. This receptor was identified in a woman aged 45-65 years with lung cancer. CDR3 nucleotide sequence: TGTGCCAGCAGCCAGGGGGGGAAAGGGACCGGGGAGCTGTTTTTT. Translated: CASSQGGKGTGELFF.